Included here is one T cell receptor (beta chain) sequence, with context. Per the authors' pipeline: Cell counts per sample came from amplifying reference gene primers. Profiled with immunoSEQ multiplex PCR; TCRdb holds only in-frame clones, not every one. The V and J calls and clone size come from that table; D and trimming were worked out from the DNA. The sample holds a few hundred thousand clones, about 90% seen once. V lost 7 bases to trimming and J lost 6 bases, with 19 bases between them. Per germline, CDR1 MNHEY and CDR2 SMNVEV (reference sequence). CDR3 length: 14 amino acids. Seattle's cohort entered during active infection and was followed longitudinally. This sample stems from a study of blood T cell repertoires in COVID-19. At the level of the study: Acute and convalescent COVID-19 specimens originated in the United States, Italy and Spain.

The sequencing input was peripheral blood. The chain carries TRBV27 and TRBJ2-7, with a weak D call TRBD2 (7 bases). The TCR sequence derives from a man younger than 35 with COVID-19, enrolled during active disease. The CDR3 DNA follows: TGTGCCAGCACCCTGAGGGGGAGGGCCACCGAGCAGTACTTC. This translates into CASTLRGRATEQYF.